The rows below give T cell receptor beta chains drawn from one sample of a study of shared clonotypes between healthy human individuals. Produced via immunoSEQ multiplex PCR; TCRdb's table is partial and in-frame only. The sample carries fewer than 700,000 clones, 90% to 95% recorded once. Material for sequencing was naive CD8+ T cells sorted from blood. These receptors all stem from a woman aged 25 to 39 in good health. CDR3s include the opening cysteine and the closing phenylalanine or tryptophan. Each record gives: clone size, D gene, V gene, J gene, CDR3 protein, CDR3 DNA. D genes are given only for firm matches. Expanded clones are given a class, and other clones once, few, many or no size at all.

clone_size: NA
d_call: NA
v_call: TRBV7-3
j_call: TRBJ2-7
cdr3_aa: CASSFGLSYEQYF
cdr3_nt: TGTGCCAGCAGCTTTGGGCTGTCCTACGAGCAGTACTTC

clone_size: NA
d_call: NA
v_call: TRBV2
j_call: TRBJ2-7
cdr3_aa: CASGWGSYEQYF
cdr3_nt: TGTGCCAGCGGGTGGGGGAGCTACGAGCAGTACTTC

clone_size: once
d_call: TRBD2
v_call: TRBV19
j_call: TRBJ2-7
cdr3_aa: CASSMTSGSYEQYF
cdr3_nt: TGTGCCAGTAGTATGACTAGCGGGAGCTACGAGCAGTACTTC

clone_size: NA
d_call: TRBD1
v_call: TRBV6-1
j_call: TRBJ2-4
cdr3_aa: CASSEEDLEGGEAKNIQYF
cdr3_nt: TGTGCCAGCAGTGAAGAGGATTTGGAAGGGGGCGAAGCCAAAAACATTCAGTACTTC

clone_size: NA
d_call: NA
v_call: TRBV5-6
j_call: TRBJ2-7
cdr3_aa: CASSLDGGEQYF
cdr3_nt: TGTGCCAGCAGCTTGGACGGGGGCGAGCAGTACTTC

clone_size: NA
d_call: TRBD2
v_call: TRBV5-4
j_call: TRBJ2-2
cdr3_aa: CASSTGLAGDTGELFF
cdr3_nt: TGTGCCAGCAGCACGGGACTAGCGGGAGACACCGGGGAGCTGTTTTTT

clone_size: NA
d_call: TRBD1
v_call: TRBV6-5
j_call: TRBJ2-1
cdr3_aa: CASSSDRGLSREQFF
cdr3_nt: TGTGCCAGCAGCTCCGACAGGGGTCTCTCTCGTGAGCAGTTCTTC

clone_size: NA
d_call: NA
v_call: TRBV28
j_call: TRBJ2-7
cdr3_aa: CASGLTPGNEQYF
cdr3_nt: TGTGCCAGCGGGTTAACACCAGGGAACGAGCAGTACTTC

clone_size: NA
d_call: TRBD2
v_call: TRBV28
j_call: TRBJ2-5
cdr3_aa: CASSMGGREAETQYF
cdr3_nt: TGTGCCAGCAGTATGGGGGGGCGGGAGGCGGAGACCCAGTACTTC

clone_size: NA
d_call: NA
v_call: TRBV4-1
j_call: TRBJ1-2
cdr3_aa: CASSQGAPVEGLFF
cdr3_nt: TGCGCCAGCAGCCAAGGTGCCCCAGTGGAAGGATTATTCTTC

clone_size: NA
d_call: NA
v_call: TRBV19
j_call: TRBJ1-1
cdr3_aa: CASSPERTEAFF
cdr3_nt: TGTGCCAGTAGTCCAGAAAGGACTGAAGCTTTCTTT

clone_size: NA
d_call: NA
v_call: TRBV6-5
j_call: TRBJ2-1
cdr3_aa: CASSAGHEQFF
cdr3_nt: TGTGCCAGCTCGGCGGGGCATGAGCAGTTCTTC

clone_size: NA
d_call: NA
v_call: TRBV27
j_call: TRBJ1-1
cdr3_aa: CASSLIMGAEAFF
cdr3_nt: TGTGCCAGCAGTTTAATTATGGGAGCCGAAGCTTTCTTT

clone_size: NA
d_call: NA
v_call: TRBV7-9
j_call: TRBJ2-7
cdr3_aa: CASSLGLQSYEQYF
cdr3_nt: TGTGCCAGCAGCTTAGGACTGCAATCCTACGAGCAGTACTTC

clone_size: NA
d_call: NA
v_call: TRBV19
j_call: TRBJ1-1
cdr3_aa: CASSIIGTNTEAFF
cdr3_nt: TGTGCCAGTAGTATTATTGGCACGAACACTGAAGCTTTCTTT

clone_size: NA
d_call: NA
v_call: TRBV25-1
j_call: TRBJ1-5
cdr3_aa: CASGAGDSNQPQHF
cdr3_nt: TGTGCCAGCGGGGCAGGCGATAGCAATCAGCCCCAGCATTTT

clone_size: NA
d_call: TRBD2
v_call: TRBV5-4
j_call: TRBJ2-2
cdr3_aa: CASSYGLAGGELFF
cdr3_nt: TGTGCCAGCAGCTATGGACTAGCTGGAGGGGAGCTGTTTTTT

clone_size: NA
d_call: NA
v_call: TRBV7-9
j_call: TRBJ2-5
cdr3_aa: CASSNLKETQYF
cdr3_nt: TGTGCCAGCAGCAACCTCAAAGAGACCCAGTACTTC

clone_size: NA
d_call: TRBD1
v_call: TRBV30
j_call: TRBJ2-7
cdr3_aa: CAWIGGQGVSYEQYF
cdr3_nt: TGTGCCTGGATTGGTGGGCAGGGGGTCTCCTACGAGCAGTACTTC

clone_size: NA
d_call: NA
v_call: TRBV11-1
j_call: TRBJ2-3
cdr3_aa: CASSLAPRGSTDTQYF
cdr3_nt: TGTGCCAGCAGCTTAGCGCCTCGCGGGAGCACAGATACGCAGTATTTT

clone_size: NA
d_call: NA
v_call: TRBV6-6
j_call: TRBJ1-1
cdr3_aa: CASKDWEWEAFF
cdr3_nt: TGTGCCAGTAAGGACTGGGAATGGGAAGCTTTCTTT

clone_size: NA
d_call: NA
v_call: TRBV10-3
j_call: TRBJ1-1
cdr3_aa: CAITQNSYLDTEAFF
cdr3_nt: TGTGCCATCACCCAGAACTCCTACTTGGACACTGAAGCTTTCTTT

clone_size: NA
d_call: TRBD2
v_call: TRBV7-9
j_call: TRBJ2-1
cdr3_aa: CASSLAVSGSLDYNEQFF
cdr3_nt: TGTGCCAGCAGCTTGGCAGTAAGCGGGAGCTTAGATTACAATGAGCAGTTCTTC

clone_size: NA
d_call: NA
v_call: TRBV6-1
j_call: TRBJ2-3
cdr3_aa: CASSIVPLSDTQYF
cdr3_nt: TGTGCCAGCAGCATAGTGCCCTTATCAGATACGCAGTATTTT

clone_size: NA
d_call: NA
v_call: TRBV2
j_call: TRBJ1-1
cdr3_aa: CATNFGLGTSTEAFF
cdr3_nt: TGTGCCACCAATTTCGGACTCGGAACATCCACTGAAGCTTTCTTT

clone_size: once
d_call: NA
v_call: TRBV27
j_call: TRBJ2-7
cdr3_aa: CASNGRGGGGYEQYF
cdr3_nt: TGTGCCAGCAATGGGAGAGGCGGAGGTGGCTACGAGCAGTACTTC

clone_size: NA
d_call: NA
v_call: TRBV29-1
j_call: TRBJ2-2
cdr3_aa: CSVVPTSNTGELFF
cdr3_nt: TGCAGCGTTGTGCCTACTTCGAACACCGGGGAGCTGTTTTTT

clone_size: NA
d_call: NA
v_call: TRBV11-2
j_call: TRBJ2-7
cdr3_aa: CASSLEPGAGYEQYF
cdr3_nt: TGTGCCAGCAGCTTAGAACCAGGGGCGGGCTACGAGCAGTACTTC

clone_size: NA
d_call: TRBD1
v_call: TRBV13
j_call: TRBJ2-7
cdr3_aa: CASRWTGGSYEQYF
cdr3_nt: TGTGCCAGCAGGTGGACAGGGGGATCCTACGAGCAGTACTTC

clone_size: NA
d_call: TRBD1
v_call: TRBV2
j_call: TRBJ1-5
cdr3_aa: CASTEEGAGNQPQHF
cdr3_nt: TGTGCCAGCACCGAGGAGGGGGCAGGGAATCAGCCCCAGCATTTT

clone_size: NA
d_call: NA
v_call: TRBV7-2
j_call: TRBJ2-7
cdr3_aa: CASSLTDLAYEQYF
cdr3_nt: TGTGCCAGCAGCTTAACGGACTTGGCCTACGAGCAGTACTTC

clone_size: NA
d_call: NA
v_call: TRBV6-1
j_call: TRBJ2-7
cdr3_aa: CASERDIISYEQYF
cdr3_nt: TGTGCCAGCGAGCGGGACATCATCTCCTACGAGCAGTACTTC

clone_size: NA
d_call: NA
v_call: TRBV4-2
j_call: TRBJ1-5
cdr3_aa: CASSQEGRVNQPQHF
cdr3_nt: TGTGCCAGCAGCCAAGAAGGAAGGGTCAATCAGCCCCAGCATTTT

clone_size: NA
d_call: NA
v_call: TRBV6-6
j_call: TRBJ2-7
cdr3_aa: CASSYPGMFDEQYF
cdr3_nt: TGTGCCAGCAGTTACCCGGGTATGTTCGACGAGCAGTACTTC

clone_size: NA
d_call: TRBD2
v_call: TRBV4-1
j_call: TRBJ2-1
cdr3_aa: CASSQSEVLAGPHSGNEQFF
cdr3_nt: TGCGCCAGCAGCCAGTCAGAAGTACTAGCGGGACCCCACTCAGGGAATGAGCAGTTCTTC

clone_size: NA
d_call: NA
v_call: TRBV27
j_call: TRBJ2-7
cdr3_aa: CASSLGLAYEQYF
cdr3_nt: TGTGCCAGCAGTTTGGGGCTAGCTTACGAGCAGTACTTC

clone_size: NA
d_call: TRBD2
v_call: TRBV5-6
j_call: TRBJ2-7
cdr3_aa: CASSWGLAGTEQYF
cdr3_nt: TGTGCCAGCAGCTGGGGACTAGCGGGAACCGAGCAGTACTTC

clone_size: NA
d_call: NA
v_call: TRBV7-6
j_call: TRBJ2-7
cdr3_aa: CASSLEPGHPYEQYF
cdr3_nt: TGTGCCAGCAGCTTGGAGCCCGGACACCCCTACGAGCAGTACTTC

clone_size: NA
d_call: NA
v_call: TRBV7-2
j_call: TRBJ1-2
cdr3_aa: CASSLLDSSYGYTF
cdr3_nt: TGTGCCAGCAGCTTACTCGACAGTTCTTATGGCTACACCTTC